This T cell receptor (beta chain) was identified in a study of blood T cell repertoires in COVID-19 (TCRdb year 2020). Study-wide context: Samples from collaborators originated in the United States, Italy and Spain and spanned both the acute and convalescent phases of COVID-19. HLA class I and class II types, where available, came from metadata supplied by the sample provider rather than from assay-based typing. The repertoires were released in a freely available public database meant as a resource for research on the immune response to SARS-CoV-2. The sample metadata nearly always contained a de-identified subject ID, COVID-19 status, age in years and sex. The dataset comprised deeply sampled blood TCRbeta repertoires from subjects exposed to, actively infected with, or recovered from COVID-19. Samples were obtained from the ongoing ImmuneRACE study (first 160 participants) and from over 1,000 subjects provided by 6 global collaborators. The prospective study material was composed of cDNA or gDNA derived from T cells, B-cell-depleted T cells, or PBMCs. What the study reported, not specific to this receptor: The quantity of clinical and demographic metadata differed by source and by participant and was supplied without curation.

TCRbeta CDR3 regions were amplified from genomic DNA using the immunoSEQ Assay, a bias-controlled multiplex PCR. Processing in the source paper ran as follows. The number of nucleated cells in each sample was estimated from the amplification of reference gene primers within the assay. To quantify the absolute abundance of each unique TCRbeta CDR3 rearrangement, sequence reads were collapsed and filtered. For each sample, productive Simpson clonality was calculated as the square root of Simpson's diversity index across productive rearrangements. Here the immuneACCESS table is served through TCRdb, limited to in-frame sequences with V and J called. Missing clones are a known gap in these copies; in checked studies unresolved V genes cover under half, and the rest lacks a known reason. D and trimming come from the DNA, and the V and J calls and clone size come from that table. The table for this sample lists 270,000 or so clones; about four fifths of them were counted only once. The ten largest clones add up to about 3.5% of the sample.

In the prospective study, participants were about 18 to 95 years old, resided in 24 geographic areas of the United States, and were enrolled through a virtual design. In the prospective study, cohorts were assigned on the basis of participant-reported clinical history obtained from a screening survey and a study questionnaire. Recovered participants in ImmuneRACE Cohort 3 were defined as having two consecutive negative NP/OP PCR tests, clearance from a healthcare professional, or resolution of symptoms. Mobile phlebotomists in the prospective study collected whole blood, serum and a nasopharyngeal or oropharyngeal swab from every participant. Over a 2-month period, participants in the prospective study had the option of providing additional blood draws and questionnaires. Blood samples from the prospective study were shipped frozen or at room temperature prior to DNA extraction. About this clone: Its specific antigen is unknown. There are no base qualities to consult, and no much larger clone falls within one base.

The V and J ends are trimmed by 0 bases and 0 bases, leaving 9 bases between them. Taken from cysteine to phenylalanine, the CDR3 has 15 residues. Left in the record is the CDR3 DNA by itself, 45 bases read in frame from the first base. CDR1 and CDR2 are read off the germline V gene as SGHAT and FQNNGV. This clonotype originated in a man over 45 who had recovered from COVID-19. The rearrangement combines TRBV11-2 with TRBJ2-7; the D segment could be TRBD2, given 5 matching bases. Input material: PBMCs or T cells enriched from blood (not recorded which). The CDR3 reads as follows: CASSLDGGYSYEQYF. The sequenced DNA: TGTGCCAGCAGCTTAGACGGCGGGTACTCCTACGAGCAGTACTTC.